This is a list of T cell receptor beta chains from one sample in a study of cytomegalovirus exposure and HLA in healthy donors. Only in-frame clones appear in the TCRdb table, and some are missing; sequencing was by immunoSEQ multiplex PCR. Here the sample spans around 160,000 clones, 70% to 90% being singletons. The sequencing sample was made of PBMCs. The origin of the receptors is a young man in good health and CMV-seropositive. Each CDR3 is given with its conserved first and last residue. D genes are given only for firm matches. Not all rows give a size; the values are once, few, many and, for expanded clones, a class.

j_call | d_call | clone_size | v_call | cdr3_aa | cdr3_nt
TRBJ1-2 | TRBD1 | . | TRBV6-5 | CASSYTRDSLSYGYTF | TGTGCCAGCAGTTACACCCGGGACAGCCTGTCCTATGGCTACACCTTC
TRBJ1-1 | . | few | TRBV9 | CASSAGDWGGPEAFF | TGTGCCAGCAGCGCAGGGGATTGGGGGGGACCTGAAGCTTTCTTT
TRBJ1-1 | . | . | TRBV18 | CASSTKPPGEREAFF | TGTGCCAGCTCAACTAAACCGCCGGGGGAGAGGGAAGCTTTCTTT
TRBJ2-2 | . | . | TRBV7-7 | CASSLGPGASTGELFF | TGTGCCAGCAGCCTTGGACCAGGGGCCAGCACCGGGGAGCTGTTTTTT
TRBJ1-5 | TRBD1 | once | TRBV2 | CASIGTDTNQPQHF | TGTGCCAGCATTGGGACAGACACTAATCAGCCCCAGCATTTT
TRBJ1-2 | TRBD1 | once | TRBV7-2 | CASSVQGQGYGYTF | TGTGCCAGCAGCGTTCAGGGACAGGGCTATGGCTACACCTTC
TRBJ2-6 | . | . | TRBV19 | CASSLGPGANVLTF | TGTGCCAGTAGTCTAGGGCCCGGGGCCAACGTCCTGACTTTC
TRBJ2-3 | . | . | TRBV5-1 | CASSLGQVGDTQYF | TGCGCCAGCAGCCTGGGGCAGGTGGGAGATACGCAGTATTTT
TRBJ1-2 | TRBD1 | few | TRBV7-8 | CASSPDRGGYGYTF | TGTGCCAGCAGCCCCGACAGGGGAGGTTATGGCTACACCTTC
TRBJ1-6 | TRBD1 | . | TRBV4-3 | CASSQRTGKGNSPLHF | TGCGCCAGCAGCCAACGGACAGGGAAGGGGAATTCACCCCTCCACTTT
TRBJ1-6 | . | once | TRBV9 | CASSEDSSYNSPLHF | TGTGCCAGCAGCGAAGATAGCTCCTATAATTCACCCCTCCACTTT
TRBJ1-2 | . | . | TRBV10-3 | CAIVGSSGYTF | TGTGCCATCGTGGGGAGCTCCGGCTACACCTTC
TRBJ2-1 | TRBD1 | . | TRBV9 | CASSIGTDNEQFF | TGTGCCAGCAGCATTGGGACAGACAATGAGCAGTTCTTC
TRBJ2-7 | TRBD1 | . | TRBV5-4 | CASSSDRGSAYEQYF | TGTGCCAGCAGCAGCGACAGGGGTTCGGCCTACGAGCAGTACTTC
TRBJ1-4 | . | . | TRBV30 | CAWSKTDKPNEKLFF | TGTGCCTGGAGCAAGACAGACAAGCCGAATGAAAAACTGTTTTTT
TRBJ2-1 | . | . | TRBV27 | CASSLSPRGSYNEQFF | TGTGCCAGCAGTTTATCACCCCGGGGGAGTTACAATGAGCAGTTCTTC
TRBJ1-3 | . | . | TRBV29-1 | CSVVLLGGAEGNTIYF | TGCAGCGTTGTCCTTTTAGGGGGGGCGGAAGGAAACACCATATATTTT
TRBJ2-3 | . | . | TRBV5-1 | CASSGRASTDTQYF | TGCGCCAGCAGCGGGCGGGCTAGCACAGATACGCAGTATTTT
TRBJ1-3 | . | once | TRBV28 | CASKPDSLITDHSGNTIYF | TGTGCCAGCAAGCCGGACTCGCTTATCACGGACCACTCTGGAAACACCATATATTTT
TRBJ1-1 | . | few | TRBV5-1 | CASSLGQTNTEAFF | TGCGCCAGCAGCTTAGGACAAACGAACACTGAAGCTTTCTTT
TRBJ2-7 | . | once | TRBV27 | CASSLQETYEQYF | TGTGCCAGCAGCCTACAGGAAACCTACGAGCAGTACTTC
TRBJ2-7 | TRBD2 | . | TRBV7-9 | CASSSGGLAGESYEQYF | TGTGCCAGCAGCTCGGGGGGACTAGCGGGGGAGTCCTACGAGCAGTACTTC
TRBJ2-7 | TRBD2 | . | TRBV15 | CATSRDRASGEQYF | TGTGCCACCAGCAGAGATAGGGCTAGCGGGGAGCAGTACTTC
TRBJ1-4 | TRBD1 | . | TRBV5-1 | CASSLTPSGQGHEKLFF | TGCGCCAGCAGCCTGACGCCCTCGGGACAGGGCCATGAAAAACTGTTTTTT
TRBJ2-3 | TRBD2 | . | TRBV2 | CASSRLGTSVTDTQYF | TGTGCCAGCAGCCGCCTAGGGACTAGCGTCACAGATACGCAGTATTTT